This T cell receptor beta chain emerged from a study of post-analysis software for immune sequencing data. Study-level background: Relapsing-remitting, secondary progressive and progressive-relapsing multiple sclerosis courses were included. General study points: Compared with controls, patients showed significantly lower normalized Chao1 diversity.

Tagging with unique molecular identifiers was a feature of the TCR beta cDNA libraries. Starting from roughly 1.1 to 9.2 million T cells, the study yielded a few hundred thousand cDNA molecules. TCRdb fed the PCR reads into MiXCR, producing one record per CDR3 protein. The repertoire consists of more than 450,000 distinct CDR3 sequences, with about 40% occurring once and the leading ten covering around 1.7%. A word on this clonotype: Antigen unknown.

The sequence was collected from a girl between 5 and 17 years old with multiple sclerosis. Sequencing input: blood.

The CDR3 loop reads CSAREKDRRSTDTQYF. CDR3 DNA sequence: TGCAGTGCTAGAGAGAAGGACAGACGCTCCACAGATACGCAGTATTTT. The chain couples TRBV20-1 to TRBJ2-3, with a weak D call TRBD1 (6 bases). Looked up from germline, CDR1 is DFQATT and CDR2 is SNEGSKA (reference sequence). The ends were cut back, 0 bases at V and 2 bases at J, with 15 bases in the middle. The CDR3 sequence is 16 residues long.